What follows is one TCR beta chain and its context. Its specificity is not known. With V trimmed by 6 bases and J by 3 bases, 12 bases remained unmatched. Germline CDR1 reads SGHDT; CDR2 reads YYEEEE. The CDR3 length is 15 residues. TCRdb's copy holds only in-frame clones and misses some; the assay was immunoSEQ multiplex PCR. The table has about 1.5 million clones, 95% to 99% seen once; the top ten hold about 0.45%. These data originate in a study of shared clonotypes between healthy human individuals. Overall study findings and caveats: Represented diversity (both genetic and exposure-history) was limited by the small number of donors. The authors sampled blood alone, and tissue repertoires likely differ.

The sequenced sample consisted of naive CD4+ T cells sorted from blood. As to subset: CD45RA+ positively selected. The clonotype comes from a man aged 25-40 years in good health. The chain joins TRBV5-6 to TRBJ2-7; 7 nucleotides align to TRBD1. The CDR3 bases are TGTGCCAGCAACCTACTAGGGGACAGCTTCTACGAGCAGTACTTC. This translates into CASNLLGDSFYEQYF. Supplemented by reference TRBV5-6 and TRBJ2-7, the full variable domain reads DAGVTQSPTHLIKTRGQQVTLRCSPKSGHDTVSWYQQALGQGPQFIFQYYEEEERQRGNFPDRFSGHQFPNYSSELNVNALLLGDSALYLCASNLLGDSFYEQYFGPGTRLTVT.